This T cell receptor (beta chain) was captured in a study of T cell changes during pregnancy in multiple sclerosis (dated by TCRdb to about 2019). Background on the whole study: Changes in the T cell repertoire over the course of pregnancy were examined in this study in women with multiple sclerosis.

According to the germline V gene, CDR1 reads MNHEY and CDR2 reads SVGAGI. The junction carries 5 bases between V and J, which are trimmed by 0 bases and 3 bases respectively. CDR3 length: 13 amino acids, cysteine to phenylalanine. The kept DNA is CDR3 alone, 39 bases in frame from the first base. The method behind the library was the immunoSEQ multiplex PCR assay. TCRdb took this table from immuneACCESS and kept in-frame rearrangements with V and J called. Such tables lack part of the clones; where checked against another copy, unresolved V genes explain under half of the gap, and the rest is unexplained. This sample is represented by about 120,000 clones; approximately 93% of them were singletons. The ten largest account for roughly 6.2% of the sample. As to this clone: Its recognized antigen is unknown. No much larger clone is present one base from it, and per-base qualities are unavailable.

Source: peripheral blood, taken before pregnancy. The chain links TRBV6-5 with TRBJ1-2; no D segment can be confidently identified. The receptor was derived from a female donor with multiple sclerosis, enrolled in a pregnancy study. The DNA sequence is as follows: TGTGCCAGCAGTTACTCCCAGGACTATGGCTACACCTTC. It specifies CASSYSQDYGYTF.